Presented here are 5 T cell receptor beta chains from one specimen sequenced in a study of CD8+CD57+ T cells in acquired aplastic anemia. Genomic DNA was employed as the template in profiling TCR beta VDJ and CDR3. MiXCR was run by TCRdb on the reads, yielding one entry per CDR3 protein. The sample records 90,000 to 120,000 distinct CDR3 sequences, approximately 49% being singletons. The sample taken for sequencing was sorted CD4+, CD8+, or CD8+CD57+ T cells (not recorded which) from PBMCs. Receptors originate from a human donor in good health, serving as a control.

Relative to its sample, this clonotype is medium-sized. This chain links TRBV10-2 with TRBJ2-7; no firm D call. The V and J ends lost 0 bases and 1 base respectively, with 4 bases between them. Germline CDR1 is WSHSY and CDR2 is SAAADI. The CDR3 covers 13 residues. The CDR3 bases are TGCGCCAGCAGTGAGTCACAGTCCTACGAGCAGTACTTC. Translating it yields CASSESQSYEQYF.

The rearrangement links TRBV19 to TRBJ2-3; D may correspond to TRBD1 or TRBD2 (6 bases each). The CDR3 runs to 14 residues. Trimming stripped 5 bases from V and 2 bases from J, with 11 bases between. Germline V lookup: CDR1 LNHDA, CDR2 SQIVND (reference sequence). DNA for the CDR3: TGTGCCAGTAGTCTACGGGGGCCCACAGATACGCAGTATTTT. Protein product: CASSLRGPTDTQYF.

This clonotype was counted many times. The gene calls are TRBV27 and TRBJ1-2; possible D gene TRBD1, 5 bases. This CDR3 spans 14 amino acids. The V and J ends lost 3 bases and 4 bases respectively, with 12 bases between them. Germline CDR1 is MNHEY and CDR2 is SMNVEV (reference sequence). In DNA form, the CDR3 reads TGTGCCAGCAGTTTTGGGAAAAGGGGCTATGGCTACACCTTC. This sequence encodes CASSFGKRGYGYTF.

This clonotype was observed many times. This chain joins TRBV19 and TRBJ1-2; maybe TRBD1 (6 bases). Germline V gene sequence: CDR1 LNHDA, CDR2 SQIVND (reference sequence). The length of the CDR3 is 16 residues. V shed 1 base and J shed 6 bases, with 18 bases lying between them. CDR3 nucleotides: TGTGCCAGTAGTATAGGGGGGCCGGGGCCCCCCAATGGCTACACCTTC. Encoded protein: CASSIGGPGPPNGYTF.

To note about this clonotype: The conserved phenylalanine or tryptophan normally closing the CDR3 is absent here, so this likely arose from a read error. The chain has TRBV5-5 and TRBJ1-5; D gene uncertain. Trimming removed 0 bases at V and 7 bases at J, with 8 bases between. Germline values: CDR1 SGHKS, CDR2 YYEKEE (reference sequence). The CDR3 has 13 residues. This chain's CDR3 is CASSLGAGQPQHL. CDR3 in DNA: TGTGCCAGCAGCTTGGGGGCCGGCCAGCCCCAGCATCTT.